The clone carrying this T cell receptor (beta chain) was picked up a small number of times. Antigen: not known. This sample was taken from a study of T cell responses to AZD1222 COVID-19 vaccine. Study-level findings and limits: At study baseline, merely six AZD1222 recipients were seropositive. White British ancestry dominated among donors, who included more females, and clonal diversity was possibly underestimated. Repertoires in all cases were sampled only once the peak T cell response had passed.

This CDR3 spans 13 amino acids. V lost 5 bases to trimming and J lost 5 bases; unmatched junction nucleotides: 3. Germline V gene data show CDR1 as SEHNR and CDR2 as FQNEAQ (reference sequence). Produced via immunoSEQ multiplex PCR; TCRdb's table is partial and in-frame only. Altogether about 69,000 clones are present, about 80% being singletons, with the ten largest covering 11% to 15%. This receptor was obtained from an adult who received the AZD1222 COVID-19 vaccine. Here the sequenced sample was peripheral blood, taken 28 days after the second AZD1222 dose. The chain carries TRBV7-9 and TRBJ1-3, with 7 bases fitting TRBD1. In DNA form, the CDR3 reads TGTGCCAGCAGCCGGGACAGCAGAAACACCATATATTTT. This sequence encodes CASSRDSRNTIYF.